The 21 T cell receptor beta chains presented below share a single source sample, sequenced in a study of response to subunit inactivated influenza vaccine. TCRdb used MiXCR to reprocess the RT-PCR reads, holding one entry per CDR3 protein. The sample has roughly 650,000 distinct CDR3 sequences; 14% are singletons. Source: PBMCs from blood, taken 14 to 15 days before vaccination. These receptors were collected from a man aged 45-60 years who received an inactivated influenza vaccine.

The chain uses TRBV10-2 and TRBJ1-2, with D possibly TRBD1 on 6 matching bases. Germline CDR1 reads WSHSY; CDR2 reads SAAADI. The germline V and J ends were trimmed by 2 bases and 8 bases, with 18 bases remaining between them. The CDR3 contains 15 residues. CDR3 region: CASSEKTGTLGGYTF. The CDR3 DNA follows: TGCGCCAGCAGTGAGAAAACAGGGACCCTGGGGGGCTACACCTTC.

This clonotype showed up many times. The CDR3 DNA sequence: TGTGCCAGCAGCCATAATCGAGACCGCCGCTCTGGAAACACCATATATTTT. It specifies CASSHNRDRRSGNTIYF. The J gene is TRBJ1-3, the V gene TRBV5-4; no firm D call. The CDR3 length is 17 residues. CDR1 and CDR2 from the germline V gene are SGHNT and YYREEE (reference sequence). Trimming shortened V by 4 bases and J by 0 bases, and 17 bases separated the two germline ends.

In its sample, this clonotype was seen a few times. Written as DNA, the CDR3 is TGTGCCAGCAGTTACGGTGGAATTTCGAACACCGGGGAGCTGTTTTTT. It yields the protein CASSYGGISNTGELFF. J is TRBJ2-2 and V is TRBV6-2 or TRBV6-3, with no clear D. Trimming pared 2 bases from V and 0 bases from J, leaving 10 bases between. The CDR3 loop spans 16 amino acids. Germline-derived CDR1 and CDR2 are MNHEY and SVGEGT.

In this sample, this clonotype turned up a few times. The chain carries TRBV2 and TRBJ1-5; no clear D. Germline CDR1 is SNHLY and CDR2 is FYNNEI. This CDR3 has 15 residues. V lost 3 bases and J lost 7, with 16 bases in between. The CDR3 reads CASSEGQSVRQPQHF. As DNA, the CDR3 is TGTGCCAGCAGTGAGGGTCAATCTGTGCGACAGCCCCAGCATTTT.

J is TRBJ2-7 and V is TRBV2; weak D call: TRBD1 (5 bases). The CDR3 covers 16 residues. Germline-derived CDR1 and CDR2 are SNHLY and FYNNEI. The V gene lost 0 bases and the J gene lost 6 bases, with 18 bases spanning the gap. The chain's CDR3 is CASSEARNRPPREQYF. The CDR3 nucleotides read TGTGCCAGCAGTGAAGCGCGGAACAGGCCTCCTCGCGAGCAGTACTTC.

This clonotype was recorded at least ten times. The chain couples TRBV20-1 to TRBJ2-1; D might be TRBD1 (6 bases). CDR3 size: 12 residues. CDR1 DFQATT and CDR2 SNEGSKA come from the germline V gene (reference sequence). The ends were cut back, 5 bases at V and 6 bases at J, with 11 bases in the middle. DNA for the CDR3: TGCAGTGCTGGGGGCCAATCCAATGAGCAGTTCTTC. This translates into CSAGGQSNEQFF.

The chain couples TRBV28 to TRBJ1-2, with a weak D call TRBD1 (6 bases). CDR3 length: 15 residues. Trimming took off 6 bases at V and 0 bases at J, with 14 bases between the two ends. Germline V gives CDR1 MDHEN, CDR2 SYDVKM. CDR3 sequence (DNA): TGTGCCAGCAGAGCCCGGAGGGGGTCTAACTATGGCTACACCTTC. Translated: CASRARRGSNYGYTF.

Regarding this clonotype: This may be a read error, as it is one base from a much larger clone. The CDR3 region is CASSFGLAGRYEQFF. The CDR3 bases are TGTGCCAGCAGTTTCGGACTAGCGGGACGATATGAGCAGTTCTTC. This rearrangement joins TRBV7-9 to TRBJ2-1; 12 bases fit TRBD2. There are 15 residues in the CDR3. V dropped 6 bases and J dropped 8; count of bases not matched to a gene: 8. Per germline, CDR1 SEHNR and CDR2 FQNEAQ (reference sequence). The full variable domain, completed using reference TRBV7-9 and TRBJ2-1, is DTGVSQNPRHKITKRGQNVTFRCDPISEHNRLYWYRQTLGQGPEFLTYFQNEAQLEKSRLLSDRFSAERPKGSFSTLEIQRTEQGDSAMYLCASSFGLAGRYEQFFGPGTRLTVL.

This clonotype has a single count. The CDR3 spells CASSPRKGRDGGEQFF. The CDR3 DNA sequence: TGTGCCAGCAGCCCCCGGAAAGGGCGGGACGGGGGTGAGCAGTTCTTC. The genes are TRBV9 and TRBJ2-1; tentative D call: TRBD2 (6 bases). With 4 bases removed from V and 9 bases from J, the gap between germline ends came to 23 bases. The CDR3 contains 16 residues. The V gene's germline CDR1 is SGDLS and CDR2 YYNGEE.

The chain employs TRBV12-3 or TRBV12-4 and TRBJ2-1; the D gene is possibly TRBD2 (6 bases). The CDR3 contains 13 residues. Trimming removed 10 bases at V and 10 bases at J, with 20 bases between. CDR3 bases: TGTGCCACCCCGGAGGGGACCTTGGGCGAGCAGTTCTTC. It translates to CATPEGTLGEQFF.

This clonotype was counted a few times. The chain recombines TRBV19 with TRBJ1-1, with D perhaps TRBD1 (5 bases). CDR1 is LNHDA and CDR2 is SQIVND in the germline V gene (reference sequence). V was shortened by 3 bases and J by 1 base, with 9 bases between the two germline ends. CDR3 length: 14 amino acids. Here the CDR3 reads CASSILGTNTEAFF. The CDR3, as DNA: TGTGCCAGTAGTATTCTGGGGACGAACACTGAAGCTTTCTTT. Full variable domain (remainder filled in from reference TRBV19 and TRBJ1-1): DGGITQSPKYLFRKEGQNVTLSCEQNLNHDAMYWYRQDPGQGLRLIYYSQIVNDFQKGDIAEGYSVSREKKESFPLTVTSAQKNPTAFYLCASSILGTNTEAFFGQGTRLTVV.

V gene TRBV12-3 or TRBV12-4 combines with J gene TRBJ2-3; TRBD2 might be the D (7 bases). The CDR3 runs 15 residues. Trimming cost V 5 bases and J 3 bases, with 15 bases left between them. CDR3 in DNA: TGTGCCAGCAGTCTTGAGGGGGGGATGACAGATACGCAGTATTTT. Its translation: CASSLEGGMTDTQYF.

This clonotype was detected many times. The rearrangement links TRBV30 to TRBJ2-3, with D perhaps matching TRBD2 (7 bases). Looked up from germline, CDR1 is GTSNPN and CDR2 is SVGIG (reference sequence). Trimming left V 7 bases short and J 8 bases short, with 19 bases between. The CDR3 has 13 amino acids. CDR3 in DNA: TGTGCCTCTACTAGTGGGGGGGCCGGTACGCAGTATTTT. Translation: CASTSGGAGTQYF.

This clonotype was observed at least ten times. The chain combines TRBV12-3 or TRBV12-4 with TRBJ1-4; D is unresolved. There are 14 residues in the CDR3. V shed 7 bases and J shed 6 bases, with 15 bases lying between them. The CDR3 DNA sequence: TGTGCCAGCACCACGGACCAGACCGATGAAAAACTGTTTTTT. It specifies CASTTDQTDEKLFF.

The V and J genes are TRBV27 and TRBJ1-2; D unresolved. CDR1 is MNHEY, CDR2 SMNVEV, per germline (reference sequence). This CDR3 spans 15 amino acids. V was cut by 6 bases and J by 4 bases, with 18 bases left in between. In nucleotides, the CDR3 is TGTGCCAGCAGGCCTTTTCTACGAACGTTCTATGGCTACACCTTC. Its translation is CASRPFLRTFYGYTF.

The chain couples TRBV12-3 or TRBV12-4 to TRBJ2-3, with D maybe TRBD1 (6 bases). V lost 5 bases, J lost 2 bases, and 8 bases lay in between. The CDR3 has 13 amino acids. CDR3 loop: CASSTGFTDTQYF. CDR3 coding DNA: TGTGCCAGCAGTACAGGGTTCACAGATACGCAGTATTTT.

The chain employs TRBV18 and TRBJ2-7; D possibly corresponds to TRBD1 (6 bases). Between the trimmed V and J ends, which lost 8 bases and 2 bases, there was a span of 16 bases. The CDR3 has 14 residues. Germline V CDR1 and CDR2: KGHSH, LQKENI. Written as DNA, the CDR3 is TGTGCCAGCACTGGACAGTTAAGCCCCTACGAGCAGTACTTC. Translating it yields CASTGQLSPYEQYF. Supplemented by reference TRBV18 and TRBJ2-7, the full variable domain reads NAGVMQNPRHLVRRRGQEARLRCSPMKGHSHVYWYRQLPEEGLKFMVYLQKENIIDESGMPKERFSAEFPKEGPSILRIQQVVRGDSAAYFCASTGQLSPYEQYFGPGTRLTVT.

The rearrangement joins TRBV7-8 to TRBJ2-7, with D possibly being TRBD2 (6 bases). Trimming took off 4 bases at V and 7 bases at J, with 17 bases between the two ends. The CDR3 runs 14 residues. Germline CDR1 is SGHVS and CDR2 is FQNEAQ. In DNA form, the CDR3 reads TGTGCCAGCAGCTCGACGGGACTTACGGGGGAGCAGTACTTC. Its translation is CASSSTGLTGEQYF.

This clonotype turned up a few times. The chain links TRBV6-2 or TRBV6-3 to TRBJ2-3, with D tentatively TRBD1 or TRBD2 (5 bases each). CDR1 MNHEY and CDR2 SVGEGT come from the germline V gene. This CDR3 region has 16 residues. Trimming took off 1 base at V and 3 bases at J, with 14 bases between the two ends. CDR3 DNA: TGTGCCAGCAGTTACTTCGGTGGGACGCGGACAGATACGCAGTATTTT. Protein: CASSYFGGTRTDTQYF.

V gene TRBV28 combines with J gene TRBJ2-7, with D tentatively TRBD1 (6 bases). Trimming took 8 bases from V and 6 from J, leaving 17 bases between them. Germline V gene data show CDR1 as MDHEN and CDR2 as SYDVKM. CDR3 size: 13 residues. Here the CDR3 reads CASLLGGAGEQYF. CDR3 nucleotides: TGTGCCAGCCTTTTAGGGGGTGCAGGCGAGCAGTACTTC.

A few counts support this clonotype. The chain links TRBV5-1 to TRBJ2-2; D not certain. In germline, CDR1 is SGHRS, CDR2 YFSETQ. This CDR3 is built from 13 residues. Trimming took 1 base from V and 7 from J, leaving 8 bases between them. As DNA, the CDR3 is TGCGCCAGCAGCTTGATACGGAACGGGGAGCTGTTTTTT. This codes for CASSLIRNGELFF.